What follows describes a single TCR beta chain. V shed 5 bases and J 1 base; nucleotides not matched to a gene: 5. Per germline, CDR1 SGHVS and CDR2 FQNEAQ. The CDR3 contains 15 residues. This specimen belongs to a study of blood T cell repertoires in COVID-19. Clones were sequenced by immunoSEQ multiplex PCR, and TCRdb holds only the in-frame ones, with some missing. The repertoire holds under 200,000 clones, with 84% as singletons. The sequenced sample consisted of peripheral blood. The receptor was isolated from a woman in her seventies with COVID-19, enrolled during active disease. This chain links TRBV7-8 with TRBJ1-1, with 9 bases fitting TRBD1. Here the CDR3 DNA reads TGTGCCAGCAGCCCCCGGACAGGGGAGAACACTGAAGCTTTCTTT. Its translation: CASSPRTGENTEAFF.